The 32 T cell receptor beta chains below come from one sample, sequenced in a study of T cell changes during pregnancy in multiple sclerosis. TCRdb's table, derived via immunoSEQ multiplex PCR, lists solely in-frame clones and lacks some. The sample carries about 49,000 clones, around 87% recorded once. This material consisted of peripheral blood, taken after pregnancy. These receptors all come from a female donor in good health, enrolled as a control in a pregnancy study.

This chain connects TRBV27 to TRBJ1-3; D perhaps matches TRBD1 (6 bases). The germline V and J ends were trimmed by 3 bases and 2 bases, with 11 bases remaining between them. The germline gives CDR1 MNHEY, CDR2 SMNVEV (reference sequence). The CDR3 has 15 residues. The CDR3 DNA sequence: TGTGCCAGCAGTTTTACAGGGATCGCTGGAAACACCATATATTTT. This translates into CASSFTGIAGNTIYF.

This chain connects TRBV12-5 to TRBJ1-5, with 8 bases matching TRBD1. Per germline, CDR1 LGHNT and CDR2 FRNRAP. The CDR3 runs 17 residues. Germline trimming cut 2 bases from V and 5 bases from J; bases unmatched to any gene: 11. The CDR3 reads CASGLSTGARTDQPQHF. DNA of the CDR3: TGTGCTAGTGGTTTGTCGACAGGGGCGAGAACCGATCAGCCCCAGCATTTT.

Remarks on this clone: The same CDR3 is also encoded by other DNA sequences in this sample. The chain employs TRBV28 and TRBJ2-1, with D uncertain. V was cut by 5 bases and J by 0 bases, with 8 bases left in between. Germline loops: CDR1 MDHEN, CDR2 SYDVKM. The CDR3 covers 14 residues. The CDR3 DNA reads TGTGCCAGCAGTCCTCCTTCCTCCTACAATGAGCAGTTCTTC. This codes for CASSPPSSYNEQFF.

The chain has TRBV6-5 and TRBJ1-2; 8 nucleotides line up with TRBD1. This CDR3 contains 14 residues. Germline V CDR1 and CDR2: MNHEY, SVGAGI. V was clipped by 5 bases and J by 8 bases; unmatched bases: 10. CDR3 DNA: TGTGCCAGCAGTCCCCCCCAGGGGGCGCGAGGCTACACCTTC. It is translated as CASSPPQGARGYTF.

Regarding this clone: The junction and the germline gene differ at one end; a read error may be behind it. The rearrangement joins TRBV28 to TRBJ1-5, with 7 positions matching TRBD1. The CDR3 contains 13 residues. From germline, CDR1 is MDHEN and CDR2 SYDVKM. DNA of the CDR3: TGTGCCAGCAGTTTTCAGCGACCGGGCAGGACAGGATTT. Protein product: CASSFQRPGRTGF.

The chain carries TRBV11-2 and TRBJ2-2, with 11 bases that match TRBD2. This CDR3 is 18 amino acids long. After removal of 6 bases from V and 2 bases from J, the junction contained 11 bases not matched to a gene. In germline, CDR1 is SGHAT, CDR2 FQNNGV. In DNA, the CDR3 is TGTGCCAGCAGTAAGACCCCTAGCGGGGGGTCTAACACCGGGGAGCTGTTTTTT. Translating it yields CASSKTPSGGSNTGELFF.

This chain connects TRBV28 to TRBJ1-5; D gene uncertain. The germline V gene encodes CDR1 MDHEN and CDR2 SYDVKM. Trimming removed 7 bases at V and 6 bases at J, with 10 bases between. CDR3 length equals 12 residues. CDR3 bases: TGTGCCAGCAATCAAGGGAGTCAGCCCCAGCATTTT. Translating gives CASNQGSQPQHF.

The chain uses TRBV6-1 and TRBJ2-7; TRBD2 is a possible D gene (5 bases). The length of the CDR3 is 16 residues. V lost 2 bases, J lost 1 base, and 15 bases lay in between. Germline lookup yields CDR1 MNHNS and CDR2 SASEGT. CDR3 loop: CASSESPGSGSYEQYF. CDR3 bases: TGTGCCAGCAGTGAATCCCCAGGTTCGGGGTCCTACGAGCAGTACTTC.

The chain uses TRBV5-1 and TRBJ2-6; 7 positions match TRBD1. The V segment lost 9 bases and the J segment 2 bases; nucleotides outside the gene matches: 5. Germline CDR1 SGHRS, CDR2 YFSETQ. The CDR3 extends over 14 amino acids. Here the CDR3 reads CATNRGTGANVLTF. For the CDR3, the DNA is TGCGCCACCAACAGGGGTACTGGGGCCAACGTCCTGACTTTC.

The chain links TRBV11-2 to TRBJ2-1, with D maybe TRBD1 (7 bases). The CDR3 totals 17 residues. Germline CDR1 and CDR2: SGHAT and FQNNGV. Trimming left V 5 bases short and J 6 bases short, with 23 bases between. The CDR3 region has the DNA TGTGCCAGCAGCCAACGACAGGGAGGCCTTATCTTCAATGAGCAGTTCTTC. Its protein product is CASSQRQGGLIFNEQFF.

V gene TRBV9 combines with J gene TRBJ2-2; 7 bases agree with TRBD2. The CDR3 extends over 16 amino acids. Losses at the gene ends were 2 bases for V and 0 bases for J; bases not matched to a gene: 4. The germline V gene has CDR1 SGDLS and CDR2 YYNGEE. The CDR3 loop is CASSVTSDPNTGELFF. CDR3 bases: TGTGCCAGCAGCGTTACTAGCGACCCGAACACCGGGGAGCTGTTTTTT.

The V and J genes are TRBV9 and TRBJ2-7; 8 bases align to TRBD1. CDR3 length: 16 amino acids. Trimming cost V 4 bases and J 4 bases; bases outside gene matches: 13. CDR1 SGDLS and CDR2 YYNGEE come from the germline V gene. CDR3 in DNA: TGTGCCAGCAGCTACGGACAGGGAAATGGTGGGTACGAGCAGTACTTC. Translating gives CASSYGQGNGGYEQYF.

The V call is TRBV4-3, the J call TRBJ2-6; TRBD2 aligns across 14 bases. From germline, CDR1 is LGHNA and CDR2 YSLEER. This CDR3 is 17 amino acids long. Germline trimming cut 4 bases from V and 4 bases from J; bases unmatched to any gene: 3. The CDR3 loop reads CASSLGTSGGGANVLTF. DNA for the CDR3: TGCGCCAGCAGCCTGGGGACTAGCGGGGGAGGGGCCAACGTCCTGACTTTC.

This sequence joins TRBV27 and TRBJ2-7; TRBD2 matches at 10 bases. The V gene's germline CDR1 is MNHEY and CDR2 SMNVEV (reference sequence). Trimming removed 5 bases from V and 0 bases from J; junction bases left unmatched: 10. The CDR3 spans 17 residues. The CDR3, as DNA: TGTGCCAGCAGTCCGGGGGGACTAGCGCGACGCTCCTACGAGCAGTACTTC. It codes for CASSPGGLARRSYEQYF.

This chain connects TRBV18 to TRBJ1-5; D is unresolved. The CDR3 runs to 12 residues. Deletions cut 5 bases from V and 4 bases from J, with 6 bases between. Germline V gene data show CDR1 as KGHSH and CDR2 as LQKENI. This CDR3 reads CASSSLNQPQHF. For the CDR3, the DNA is TGTGCCAGCTCAAGCTTGAATCAGCCCCAGCATTTT.

This clone came up once. The CDR3 loop is CAWSVLGRAGGNSPLHF. The CDR3 region has the DNA TGTGCCTGGAGTGTACTGGGGAGGGCCGGAGGTAATTCACCCCTCCACTTT. V is TRBV30 and J is TRBJ1-6, with D hard to call. V gave up 0 bases and J gave up 6 bases, with 18 bases separating them. The CDR3 extends over 17 amino acids. The V gene's germline CDR1 is GTSNPN and CDR2 SVGIG (reference sequence).

This clone came up a few times. This chain links TRBV30 with TRBJ1-1, with TRBD1 identical over 7 bases. The germline gives CDR1 GTSNPN, CDR2 SVGIG (reference sequence). The CDR3 covers 10 residues. The V and J ends lost 5 bases and 7 bases, in that order; junction bases with no gene match: 1. As DNA, the CDR3 is TGTGCCTGGGACAGGGTTGAAGCTTTCTTT. Protein product: CAWDRVEAFF.

The CDR3 DNA reads TGTGCCACCAGCAGAGCCCGGGACACCGATAATTCACCCCTCCACTTT. This codes for CATSRARDTDNSPLHF. The V call is TRBV15, the J call TRBJ1-6; D is perhaps TRBD1 (6 bases). This CDR3 contains 16 residues. The V end was cut by 1 base, the J end by 5 bases, with 12 bases between. Germline CDR1 is LNHNV and CDR2 is YYDKDF (reference sequence).

This chain joins TRBV27 and TRBJ2-3; weak D call: TRBD2 (6 bases). Germline assignment: CDR1 MNHEY and CDR2 SMNVEV (reference sequence). The CDR3 has 15 residues. V dropped 5 bases and J dropped 4 bases, with 16 bases sitting between them. For the CDR3, the DNA is TGTGCCAGCAGTCACGCCCGGACTACCCCAGATACGCAGTATTTT. This encodes CASSHARTTPDTQYF.

V usage is TRBV5-1 and J usage is TRBJ2-1; TRBD2 matches at 8 bases. Trimming took 3 bases from V and 7 from J; bases not matched to a gene: 15. The CDR3 runs to 17 residues. Germline CDR1 is SGHRS and CDR2 is YFSETQ. CDR3 region: CASSWRVTSGSYNEQFF. The CDR3 nucleotides read TGCGCCAGCAGCTGGAGGGTTACGAGCGGGAGTTATAATGAGCAGTTCTTC.

The chain couples TRBV7-9 to TRBJ1-5; no definite D call. This CDR3 is 16 amino acids long. Germline lookup yields CDR1 SEHNR and CDR2 FQNEAQ (reference sequence). The V gene lost 5 bases and the J gene lost 4 bases, with 18 bases spanning the gap. CDR3 sequence: CASSPRAASPNQPQHF. The CDR3, as DNA: TGTGCCAGCAGCCCGAGGGCGGCCTCCCCGAATCAGCCCCAGCATTTT.

The chain is built from TRBV5-1 and TRBJ2-3; 10 nucleotides agree with TRBD1. Germline V gene sequence: CDR1 SGHRS, CDR2 YFSETQ. The CDR3 has 18 amino acids. With V trimmed by 4 bases and J by 2 bases, 13 bases remained unmatched. CDR3 in DNA: TGCGCCAGCAGCCGTGGACAGGGGGGCAGTACTTCCACAGATACGCAGTATTTT. It yields the protein CASSRGQGGSTSTDTQYF.

The V and J genes are TRBV10-2 and TRBJ1-1; D gene unclear. This CDR3 spans 13 amino acids. Germline V gene lookup returns CDR1 WSHSY and CDR2 SAAADI. With 6 bases removed from V and 5 bases from J, the gap between germline ends came to 13 bases. CDR3 amino acids: CASSTTTGTEAFF. In DNA form, the CDR3 reads TGCGCCAGCAGCACTACCACGGGAACTGAAGCTTTCTTT.

This clone showed up just once. The chain's CDR3 is CASSTTGLPYEQYF. CDR3 DNA sequence: TGTGCCAGCAGTACGACAGGGCTACCCTACGAGCAGTACTTC. This sequence joins TRBV27 and TRBJ2-7, with 7 bases lining up with TRBD1. The germline V gene has CDR1 MNHEY and CDR2 SMNVEV (reference sequence). The CDR3 sequence is 14 residues long. V lost 5 bases and J lost 2; bases outside the gene matches: 6.

The CDR3 DNA is TGTGCCAGCAGTTACTCCCCAGGGGGCTATGGCTACACCTTC. Translation gives CASSYSPGGYGYTF. J is TRBJ1-2 and V is TRBV6-5; 7 nucleotides agree with TRBD1. The germline CDR1 and CDR2 sequences are MNHEY and SVGAGI. The CDR3 has 14 residues. The V segment lost 0 bases and the J segment 4 bases; nucleotides outside the gene matches: 2.

The gene calls are TRBV14 and TRBJ2-3, with D maybe TRBD1 (6 bases). Trimming pared 0 bases from V and 2 bases from J, leaving 12 bases between. The CDR3 totals 16 residues. In germline, CDR1 is SGHDN, CDR2 FVKESK. CDR3 amino acids: CASSQDRTGHTDTQYF. DNA for the CDR3: TGTGCCAGCAGCCAAGATCGCACAGGGCACACAGATACGCAGTATTTT.

This chain connects TRBV7-8 to TRBJ2-7; D might be TRBD1 (6 bases). V was clipped by 6 bases and J by 1 base, with 16 bases between them. The CDR3 consists of 15 residues. The V gene's germline CDR1 is SGHVS and CDR2 FQNEAQ. The CDR3: CASRDPTGKSYEQYF. CDR3 DNA: TGTGCCAGCAGGGATCCTACAGGGAAATCCTACGAGCAGTACTTC.

J is TRBJ2-4 and V is TRBV7-2, with 9 bases fitting TRBD2. The V and J ends lost 1 base and 5 bases, in that order; junction bases with no gene match: 12. The CDR3 totals 18 residues. CDR1 and CDR2 (germline): SGHTA, FQGNSA. The CDR3: CASSLDSSGGLLENIQYF. Written as DNA, the CDR3 is TGTGCCAGCAGCTTAGATTCGAGCGGGGGGCTCTTGGAAAACATTCAGTACTTC.

This clone has more than one count but fewer than ten. V gene TRBV7-2 combines with J gene TRBJ2-5; weak D call: TRBD2 (6 bases). The CDR3 is 13 residues long. V shed 3 bases and J shed 1 base, with 6 bases lying between them. The germline V gene encodes CDR1 SGHTA and CDR2 FQGNSA. In nucleotides, the CDR3 is TGTGCCAGCAGCTTTAGCGGCCAAGAGACCCAGTACTTC. Translating gives CASSFSGQETQYF.

This clone has a handful of counts. The rearrangement joins TRBV10-1 to TRBJ1-1; D not certain. The length of the CDR3 is 14 residues. Looked up from germline, CDR1 is WNHNN and CDR2 is SYGVQD (reference sequence). Trimming cost V 2 bases and J 4 bases, with 11 bases left between them. In nucleotides, the CDR3 is TGCGCCAGCAGTGAGGGAGGCCGGGGCACTGAAGCTTTCTTT. It specifies CASSEGGRGTEAFF.

The genes are TRBV5-1 and TRBJ1-4; TRBD1 is a possible D gene (5 bases). The CDR3 totals 13 residues. Germline CDR1 and CDR2: SGHRS and YFSETQ. Trimming left V 8 bases short and J 6 bases short, with 14 bases between. DNA for the CDR3: TGCGCCAGTACAAGAGGGGAGGATGAAAAACTGTTTTTT. Its translation: CASTRGEDEKLFF.

The chain has TRBV4-1 and TRBJ2-1; 9 bases line up with TRBD2. This CDR3 is built from 16 residues. With 3 bases clipped from V and 6 bases from J, the junction kept 9 bases outside the gene matches. CDR1 and CDR2 (germline): MGHRA, YSYEKL. CDR3 sequence: CASSHPPGRGGNEQFF. CDR3 coding DNA: TGCGCCAGCAGCCACCCCCCTGGGCGGGGGGGCAATGAGCAGTTCTTC.